The entry that follows covers one T cell receptor (beta chain) sequence. This entry belongs to a study of blood T cell repertoires in COVID-19. Study-wide context: Samples representing acute and convalescent COVID-19 were sourced from the United States, Italy and Spain. T cells, B-cell-depleted T cells, or PBMCs supplied cDNA or gDNA.

Method: immunoSEQ multiplex PCR; TCRdb's copy keeps in-frame clones and lacks some. The top ten clones hold 1.5% to 2% of a sample with approximately 300,000 clones, around 85% of them seen once. Across fewer than 25 US areas, participants ranged in age from about 18 to 100 years. Cohorts were determined from participant-reported clinical history. Germline CDR1 is LGHDT and CDR2 is YNNKEL (reference sequence). Deletions cut 8 bases from V and 2 bases from J, with 9 bases between. CDR3 length: 12 residues. The sequenced material came from PBMCs or T cells enriched from blood (not recorded which). This TCR was sampled from a woman in her twenties or thirties who had been exposed to COVID-19. J is TRBJ1-2 and V is TRBV3-1 (or the pseudogene TRBV3-2); the D gene is possibly TRBD1 (6 bases). CDR3 residues: CASEGQNYGYTF. The CDR3 DNA follows: TGTGCCAGCGAAGGACAGAACTATGGCTACACCTTC.